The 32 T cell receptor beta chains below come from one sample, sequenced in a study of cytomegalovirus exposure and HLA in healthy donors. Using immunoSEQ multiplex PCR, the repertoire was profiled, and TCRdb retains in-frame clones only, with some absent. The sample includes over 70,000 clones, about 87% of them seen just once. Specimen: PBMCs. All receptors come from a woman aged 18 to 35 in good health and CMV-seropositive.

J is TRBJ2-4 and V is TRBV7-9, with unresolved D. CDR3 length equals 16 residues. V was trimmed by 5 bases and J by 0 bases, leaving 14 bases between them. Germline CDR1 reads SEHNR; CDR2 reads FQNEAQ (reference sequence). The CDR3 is CASSPPQPLAKNIQYF. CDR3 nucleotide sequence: TGTGCCAGCAGCCCCCCCCAACCACTAGCCAAAAACATTCAGTACTTC.

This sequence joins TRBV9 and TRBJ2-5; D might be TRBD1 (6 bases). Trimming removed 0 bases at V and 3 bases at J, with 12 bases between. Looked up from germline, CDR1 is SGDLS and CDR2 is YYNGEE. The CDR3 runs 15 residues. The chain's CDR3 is CASSVGAQGKETQYF. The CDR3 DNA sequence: TGTGCCAGCAGCGTAGGGGCACAGGGAAAAGAGACCCAGTACTTC.

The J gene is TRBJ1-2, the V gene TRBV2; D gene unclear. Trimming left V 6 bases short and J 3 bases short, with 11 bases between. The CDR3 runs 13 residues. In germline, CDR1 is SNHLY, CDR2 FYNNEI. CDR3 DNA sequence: TGTGCCAGCAGGGTGGGAGAAGACTATGGCTACACCTTC. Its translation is CASRVGEDYGYTF.

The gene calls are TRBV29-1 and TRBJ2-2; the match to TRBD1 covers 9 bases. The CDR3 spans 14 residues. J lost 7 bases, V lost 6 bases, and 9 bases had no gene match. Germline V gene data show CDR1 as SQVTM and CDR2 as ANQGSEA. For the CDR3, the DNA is TGCAGCGTGGGGTCCGGGACAGGGTACGGGGAGCTGTTTTTT. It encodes CSVGSGTGYGELFF.

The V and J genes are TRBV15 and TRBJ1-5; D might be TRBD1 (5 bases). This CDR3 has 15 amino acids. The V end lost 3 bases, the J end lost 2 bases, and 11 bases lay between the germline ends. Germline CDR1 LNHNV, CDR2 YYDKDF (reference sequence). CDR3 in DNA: TGTGCCACCAGCAGGGGGGGGTTCGGCAATCAGCCCCAGCATTTT. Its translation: CATSRGGFGNQPQHF. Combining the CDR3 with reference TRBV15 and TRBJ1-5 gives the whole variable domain DAMVIQNPRYQVTQFGKPVTLSCSQTLNHNVMYWYQQKSSQAPKLLFHYYDKDFNNEADTPDNFQSRRPNTSFCFLDIRSPGLGDTAMYLCATSRGGFGNQPQHFGDGTRLSIL.

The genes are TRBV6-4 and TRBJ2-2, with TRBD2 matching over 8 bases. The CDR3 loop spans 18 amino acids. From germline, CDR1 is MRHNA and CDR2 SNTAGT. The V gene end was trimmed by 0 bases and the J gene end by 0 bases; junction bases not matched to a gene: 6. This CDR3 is CASSDSIAGTTNTGELFF. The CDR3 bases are TGTGCCAGCAGTGACTCGATAGCGGGGACTACGAACACCGGGGAGCTGTTTTTT.

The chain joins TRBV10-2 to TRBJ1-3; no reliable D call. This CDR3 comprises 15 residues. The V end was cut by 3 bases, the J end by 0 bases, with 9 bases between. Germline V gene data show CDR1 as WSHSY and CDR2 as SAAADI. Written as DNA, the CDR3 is TGCGCCAGCAGTGACGGGGTAGACTCTGGAAACACCATATATTTT. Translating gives CASSDGVDSGNTIYF.

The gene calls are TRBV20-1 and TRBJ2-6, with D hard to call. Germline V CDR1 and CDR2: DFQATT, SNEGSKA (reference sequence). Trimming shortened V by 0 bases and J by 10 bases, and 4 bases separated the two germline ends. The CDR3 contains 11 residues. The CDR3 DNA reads TGCAGTGCTAGAGAGGCAAACGTCCTGACTTTC. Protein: CSAREANVLTF.

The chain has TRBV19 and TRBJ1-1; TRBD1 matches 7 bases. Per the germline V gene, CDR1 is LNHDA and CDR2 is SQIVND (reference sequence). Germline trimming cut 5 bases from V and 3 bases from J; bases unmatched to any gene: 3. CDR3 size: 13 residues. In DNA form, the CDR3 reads TGTGCCAGTAGTGAGGGGGCCGACACTGAAGCTTTCTTT. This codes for CASSEGADTEAFF.

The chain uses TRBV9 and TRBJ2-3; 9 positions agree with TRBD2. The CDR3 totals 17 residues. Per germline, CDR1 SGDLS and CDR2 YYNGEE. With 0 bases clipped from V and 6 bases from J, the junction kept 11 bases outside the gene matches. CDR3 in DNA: TGTGCCAGCAGCGTAGGAGTAGCGGGGGCTACCTCGGATACGCAGTATTTT. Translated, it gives CASSVGVAGATSDTQYF. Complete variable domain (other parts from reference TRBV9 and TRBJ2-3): DSGVTQTPKHLITATGQRVTLRCSPRSGDLSVYWYQQSLDQGLQFLIQYYNGEERAKGNILERFSAQQFPDLHSELNLSSLELGDSALYFCASSVGVAGATSDTQYFGPGTRLTVL.

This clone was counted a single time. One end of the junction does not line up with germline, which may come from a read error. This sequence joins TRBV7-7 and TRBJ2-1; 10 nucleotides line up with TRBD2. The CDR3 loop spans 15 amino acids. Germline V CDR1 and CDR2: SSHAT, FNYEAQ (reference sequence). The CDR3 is CASSLDSGGHNEQFF. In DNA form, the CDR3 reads TGTGCTAGCAGCTTAGATAGCGGGGGGCACAATGAGCAGTTCTTC.

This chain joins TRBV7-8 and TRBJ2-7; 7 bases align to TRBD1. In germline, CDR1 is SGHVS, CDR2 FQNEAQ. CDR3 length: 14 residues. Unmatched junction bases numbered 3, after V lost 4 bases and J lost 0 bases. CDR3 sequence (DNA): TGTGCCAGCAGCTCGAACAGGGGCTCCTACGAGCAGTACTTC. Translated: CASSSNRGSYEQYF. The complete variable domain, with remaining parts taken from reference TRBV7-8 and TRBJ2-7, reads GAGVSQSPRYKVAKRGQDVALRCDPISGHVSLFWYQQALGQGPEFLTYFQNEAQLDKSGLPSDRFFAERPEGSVSTLKIQRTQQEDSAVYLCASSSNRGSYEQYFGPGTRLTVT.

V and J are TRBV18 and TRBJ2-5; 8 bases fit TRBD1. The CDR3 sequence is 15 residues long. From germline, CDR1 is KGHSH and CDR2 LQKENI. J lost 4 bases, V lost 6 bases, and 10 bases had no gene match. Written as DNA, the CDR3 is TGTGCCAGCTCCCCGACTCGGACAGGGCGAGAGACCCAGTACTTC. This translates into CASSPTRTGRETQYF.

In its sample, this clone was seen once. CDR3 nucleotide sequence: TGTGCCAGCAGCCCGGGACTAGCGGACTCCTACGAGCAGTACTTC. Translation: CASSPGLADSYEQYF. V is TRBV2 and J is TRBJ2-7; 11 bases are a match to TRBD2. Germline values: CDR1 SNHLY, CDR2 FYNNEI. With V trimmed by 6 bases and J by 0 bases, 4 bases remained unmatched. The CDR3 has 15 residues.

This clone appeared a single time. CDR3 protein: CASSYKGGVYEQYF. DNA of the CDR3: TGTGCCAGCAGTTACAAGGGAGGAGTTTACGAGCAGTACTTC. V is TRBV6-5 and J is TRBJ2-7; maybe TRBD2 (6 bases). V lost 2 bases and J lost 4, with 12 bases in between. The CDR3 has 14 residues. Germline assignment: CDR1 MNHEY and CDR2 SVGAGI.

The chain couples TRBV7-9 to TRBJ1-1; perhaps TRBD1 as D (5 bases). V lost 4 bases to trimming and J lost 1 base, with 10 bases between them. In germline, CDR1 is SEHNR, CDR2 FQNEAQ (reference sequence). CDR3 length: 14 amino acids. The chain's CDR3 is CASSSLDKNTEAFF. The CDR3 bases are TGTGCCAGCAGCTCCCTGGACAAGAACACTGAAGCTTTCTTT.

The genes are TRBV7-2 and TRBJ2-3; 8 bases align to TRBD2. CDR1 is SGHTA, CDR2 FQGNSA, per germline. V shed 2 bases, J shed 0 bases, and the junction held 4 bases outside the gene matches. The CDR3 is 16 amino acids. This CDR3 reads CASSLRGLASTDTQYF. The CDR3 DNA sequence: TGTGCCAGCAGCTTACGAGGACTAGCTAGCACAGATACGCAGTATTTT. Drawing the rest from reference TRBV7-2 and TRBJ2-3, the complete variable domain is GAGVSQSPSNKVTEKGKDVELRCDPISGHTALYWYRQSLGQGLEFLIYFQGNSAPDKSGLPSDRFSAERTGGSVSTLTIQRTQQEDSAVYLCASSLRGLASTDTQYFGPGTRLTVL.

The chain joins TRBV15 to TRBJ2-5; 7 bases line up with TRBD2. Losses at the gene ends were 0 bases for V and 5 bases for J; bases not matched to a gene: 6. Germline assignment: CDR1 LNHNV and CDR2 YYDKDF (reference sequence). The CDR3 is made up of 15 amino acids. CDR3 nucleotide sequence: TGTGCCACCAGCAGAGATCCGGGGAGGGTTGAGACCCAGTACTTC. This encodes CATSRDPGRVETQYF. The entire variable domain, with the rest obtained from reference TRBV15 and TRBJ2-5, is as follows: DAMVIQNPRYQVTQFGKPVTLSCSQTLNHNVMYWYQQKSSQAPKLLFHYYDKDFNNEADTPDNFQSRRPNTSFCFLDIRSPGLGDTAMYLCATSRDPGRVETQYFGPGTRLLVL.

The CDR3 loop reads CASSQERRRRGLGNTIYF. As DNA, the CDR3 is TGCGCCAGCAGCCAAGAACGTCGTCGGCGGGGGTTGGGCAACACCATATATTTT. J is TRBJ1-3 and V is TRBV4-3; tentatively, D is TRBD1 (5 bases). CDR1 LGHNA and CDR2 YSLEER come from the germline V gene. V was pared by 0 bases and J by 7 bases, with 22 bases between. The CDR3 totals 18 residues.

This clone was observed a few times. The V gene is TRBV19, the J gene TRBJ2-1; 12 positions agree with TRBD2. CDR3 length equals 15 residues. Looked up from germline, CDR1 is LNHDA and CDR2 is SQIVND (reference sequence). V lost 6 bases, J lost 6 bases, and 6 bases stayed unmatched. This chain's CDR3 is CASRTSGGPSNEQFF. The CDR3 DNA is TGTGCCAGTAGGACTAGCGGGGGCCCCTCCAATGAGCAGTTCTTC.

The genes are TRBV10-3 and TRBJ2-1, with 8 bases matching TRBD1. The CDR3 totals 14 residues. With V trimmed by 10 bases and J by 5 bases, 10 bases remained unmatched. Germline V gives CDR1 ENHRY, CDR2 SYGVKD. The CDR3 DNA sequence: TGTGCCACAACAAGGACAGGGTTGGACAATGAGCAGTTCTTC. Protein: CATTRTGLDNEQFF.

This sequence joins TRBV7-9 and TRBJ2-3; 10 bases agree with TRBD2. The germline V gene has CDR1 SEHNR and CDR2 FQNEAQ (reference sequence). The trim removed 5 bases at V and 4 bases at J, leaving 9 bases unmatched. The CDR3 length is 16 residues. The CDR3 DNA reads TGTGCCAGCAGCCCAACTAGCGGGGTTGTATCAGATACGCAGTATTTT. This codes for CASSPTSGVVSDTQYF.

CDR3 protein: CASSRTSGGADTQYF. The CDR3 DNA is TGCGCCAGCAGCCGGACTAGCGGGGGGGCAGATACGCAGTATTTT. V is TRBV4-3 and J is TRBJ2-3; TRBD2 aligns across 15 bases. The CDR3 loop spans 15 amino acids. CDR1 is LGHNA, CDR2 YSLEER, per germline. Trimming cost V 4 bases and J 4 bases; bases outside gene matches: 0.

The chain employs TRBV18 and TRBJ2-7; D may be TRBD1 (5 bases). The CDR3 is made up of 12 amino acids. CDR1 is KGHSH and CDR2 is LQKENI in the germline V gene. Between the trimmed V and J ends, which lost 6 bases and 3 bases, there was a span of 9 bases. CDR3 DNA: TGTGCCAGCTCCCCTAGGGGCTACGAGCAGTACTTC. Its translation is CASSPRGYEQYF.

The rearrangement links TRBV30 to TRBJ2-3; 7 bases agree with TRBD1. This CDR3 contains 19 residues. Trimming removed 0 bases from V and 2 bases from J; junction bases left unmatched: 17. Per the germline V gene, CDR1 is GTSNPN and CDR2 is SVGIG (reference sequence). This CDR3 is CAWSVQGNIWGSFTDTQYF. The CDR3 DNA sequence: TGTGCCTGGAGTGTACAGGGGAATATATGGGGGTCCTTCACAGATACGCAGTATTTT.

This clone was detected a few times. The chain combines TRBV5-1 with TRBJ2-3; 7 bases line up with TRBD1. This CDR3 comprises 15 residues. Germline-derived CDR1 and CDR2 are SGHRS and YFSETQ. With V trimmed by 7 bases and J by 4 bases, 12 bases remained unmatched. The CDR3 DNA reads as TGCGCCAGCTCCCTCGGCGACAGGGTGCCAGATACGCAGTATTTT. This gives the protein CASSLGDRVPDTQYF.

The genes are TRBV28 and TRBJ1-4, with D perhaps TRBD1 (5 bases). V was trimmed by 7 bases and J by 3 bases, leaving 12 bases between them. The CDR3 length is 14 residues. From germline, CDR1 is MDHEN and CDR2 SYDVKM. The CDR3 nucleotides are TGTGCCAGCAACCAGGGAGGGGCTAATGAAAAACTGTTTTTT. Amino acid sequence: CASNQGGANEKLFF. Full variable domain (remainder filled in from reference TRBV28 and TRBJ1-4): DVKVTQSSRYLVKRTGEKVFLECVQDMDHENMFWYRQDPGLGLRLIYFSYDVKMKEKGDIPEGYSVSREKKERFSLILESASTNQTSMYLCASNQGGANEKLFFGSGTQLSVL.

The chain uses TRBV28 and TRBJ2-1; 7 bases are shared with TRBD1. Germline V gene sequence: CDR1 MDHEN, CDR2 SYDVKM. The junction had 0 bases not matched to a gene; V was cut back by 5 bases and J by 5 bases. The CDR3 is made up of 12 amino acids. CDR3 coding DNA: TGTGCCAGCAGTACAGGGGACAATGAGCAGTTCTTC. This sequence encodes CASSTGDNEQFF.

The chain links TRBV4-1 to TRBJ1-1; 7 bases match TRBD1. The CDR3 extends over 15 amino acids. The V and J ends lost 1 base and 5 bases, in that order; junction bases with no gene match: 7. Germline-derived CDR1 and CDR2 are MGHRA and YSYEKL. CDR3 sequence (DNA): TGCGCCAGCAGCCAAGGGAAGGGGGCGATTACTGAAGCTTTCTTT. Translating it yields CASSQGKGAITEAFF.

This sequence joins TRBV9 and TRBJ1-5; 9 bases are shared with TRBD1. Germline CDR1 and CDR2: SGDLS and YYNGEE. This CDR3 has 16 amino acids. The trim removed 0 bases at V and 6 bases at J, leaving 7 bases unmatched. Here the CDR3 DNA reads TGTGCCAGCAGCGTAGTGGGGACAGGGTTGGGTCAGCCCCAGCATTTT. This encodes CASSVVGTGLGQPQHF.

The CDR3 sequence: CASNLGGGEQYF. The CDR3, as DNA: TGTGCCAGCAACCTTGGGGGGGGCGAGCAGTACTTC. V and J are TRBV2 and TRBJ2-7, with 7 positions matching TRBD2. Germline V gives CDR1 SNHLY, CDR2 FYNNEI. The CDR3 has 12 amino acids. The V gene end was trimmed by 7 bases and the J gene end by 6 bases; junction bases not matched to a gene: 6.

DNA for the CDR3: TGCGCCAGCAGCTGGACCCAGGGATACACTGAAGCTTTCTTT. This translates into CASSWTQGYTEAFF. This chain connects TRBV5-1 to TRBJ1-1; D is possibly TRBD1 (5 bases). The V end was cut by 3 bases, the J end by 3 bases, with 12 bases between. The germline V gene encodes CDR1 SGHRS and CDR2 YFSETQ. This CDR3 is 14 amino acids long.